A selection of T cell receptor beta chains follows, all from one sample in a study of cytomegalovirus exposure and HLA in healthy donors. The protocol was immunoSEQ multiplex PCR, while the TCRdb copy is restricted to in-frame clones and leaves out a portion. Altogether 150,000 to 200,000 clones are present, nearly 80% being singletons, with the ten largest covering approximately 3.1%. Sequences were obtained from PBMCs. All receptors derive from a woman in her 40s in good health and CMV-seronegative. Each CDR3 is given with its conserved first and last residue. The D gene is left open where the match is weak. Part of the rows lack a size; the others show once, few, many or a class for expanded clones.

j_call v_call clone_size d_call cdr3_nt cdr3_aa
TRBJ2-7 TRBV19 . TRBD2 TGTGCCAGTAGTATAGATTTTGGACTAGTCGGTTACGAGCAGTACTTC CASSIDFGLVGYEQYF
TRBJ2-7 TRBV11-2 . TRBD2 TGTGCCAGCACCTCGGGGGGGGAGCAGTACTTC CASTSGGEQYF
TRBJ1-6 TRBV19 once TRBD1 TGTGCCAGTAGTGCTCCGGGACAGTGGCCGAATCCACCCCTCCACTTT CASSAPGQWPNPPLHF
TRBJ2-7 TRBV5-6 few . TGTGCCAGCAGCGATTTGGGGCGAAATTACGAGCAGTACTTC CASSDLGRNYEQYF
TRBJ2-7 TRBV28 . . TGTGCCAGCAGCCCCGGCAGGGACTACGAGCAGTACTTC CASSPGRDYEQYF
TRBJ1-1 TRBV5-7 . TRBD1 TGTGCCAGCAGCTTCTACATCGGGACAGGGCTCATGAACACTGAAGCTTTCTTT CASSFYIGTGLMNTEAFF
TRBJ2-7 TRBV15 . TRBD1 TGTGCCACCAGCTTCACCGCCCAGGGGGTGTACGAGCAGTACTTC CATSFTAQGVYEQYF
TRBJ1-4 TRBV7-7 once . TGTGCCAGCAGCTTACGGACAGCTCCCAATGAAAAACTGTTTTTT CASSLRTAPNEKLFF
TRBJ1-2 TRBV10-2 . TRBD1 TGCGCCAGCAGCACGACAGGGGACTATGGCTACACCTTC CASSTTGDYGYTF
TRBJ1-1 TRBV7-6 . . TGTGCCAGCAGCTTAGGGAGTCCAACTGAAGCTTTCTTT CASSLGSPTEAFF
TRBJ2-7 TRBV7-6 . . TGTGCCAGCAGCCCCCTCGGACAGGACTCGCGAGGGGGGAACTACGAGCAGTACTTC CASSPLGQDSRGGNYEQYF
TRBJ2-1 TRBV9 . . TGTGCCAGCAGCGTCCGCTCCTACAATGAGCAGTTCTTC CASSVRSYNEQFF
TRBJ1-2 TRBV28 . . TGTGCCAGCAGTTTAGGGGAGGCCTATGGCTACACCTTC CASSLGEAYGYTF
TRBJ2-1 TRBV18 . . TGTGCCAGCTCACCACCGGAGGGAGGCAGAGAGCAGTTCTTC CASSPPEGGREQFF
TRBJ1-2 TRBV27 . . TGTGCCAGCAGGTCCCCTCGTAATAACTATGGCTACACCTTC CASRSPRNNYGYTF
TRBJ2-1 TRBV28 . . TGTGCCAGCAGTCTCCACTCGAGCTCCTACAATGAGCAGTTCTTC CASSLHSSSYNEQFF
TRBJ1-5 TRBV6-1 large . TGTGCCAGCAGTGTTTGGACAGTCGGTCAGGAGCCCCAGCATTTT CASSVWTVGQEPQHF
TRBJ2-7 TRBV2 . TRBD1 TGTGCCAGCAGCCTCGACAGGGCCCAGGTCGAGCAGTACTTC CASSLDRAQVEQYF
TRBJ2-5 TRBV29-1 . . TGCAGCGTGGATGACAGGGAGACCCAGTACTTC CSVDDRETQYF
TRBJ2-3 TRBV9 . TRBD2 TGTGCCAGCAGCCCTCCCTTAGCGGGGGCTATCTTGGATACGCAGTATTTT CASSPPLAGAILDTQYF
TRBJ1-1 TRBV5-1 . . TGCGCCAGCAGCCTTGACAGAGTTAACACTGAAGCTTTCTTT CASSLDRVNTEAFF
TRBJ1-1 TRBV19 . . TGTGCCAGTAGTGTCCACAGGGCCCCACGTGCCGCTTTCTTT CASSVHRAPRAAFF
TRBJ1-1 TRBV11-1 once TRBD1 TGTGCCAGCAGCTTACCTCGACATGCGACAGGGGGATTGAACACTGAAGCTTTCTTT CASSLPRHATGGLNTEAFF
TRBJ2-7 TRBV5-1 . . TGCGCCAGCAGCTGGGGGTCAGGGGCCTACGAGCAGTACTTC CASSWGSGAYEQYF
TRBJ2-5 TRBV7-2 . . TGTGCCAGCAGCTCATCGCCGGGGTGGTCCCAGTACTTC CASSSSPGWSQYF
TRBJ2-5 TRBV6-5 . TRBD1 TGTGCCAGCAGGAAGGACAGGGGGCTTGAGACCCAGTACTTC CASRKDRGLETQYF
TRBJ2-2 TRBV5-4 . . TGTGCCAGCAGCCAGCTGGGGGCTGCGGGCGCGGAGCTGTTTTTT CASSQLGAAGAELFF
TRBJ2-5 TRBV6-6 . TRBD1 TGTGCCAGCAGTTCGCCGGGACAGGGCGAGACCCAGTACTTC CASSSPGQGETQYF
TRBJ2-4 TRBV4-1 . . TGCGCCAGCAGCCAAGGACAGGTTTTAGCCAAAAACATTCAGTACTTC CASSQGQVLAKNIQYF
TRBJ1-6 TRBV5-5 . . TGTGCCAGCAGCTCCAGACAGAACCATAATTCACCCCTCCACTTT CASSSRQNHNSPLHF
TRBJ1-2 TRBV7-2 . TRBD1 TGTGCCAGCAGCCGAATCGGGACAGGGGGTTTAGGCTACACCTTC CASSRIGTGGLGYTF
TRBJ1-4 TRBV28 . . TGTGCCAGCACCTCAGTTGGTGAAAAACTGTTTTTT CASTSVGEKLFF
TRBJ1-6 TRBV4-1 . . TGCGCCAGCAGCCAAGACGCGGGGTCACCCCTCCACTTT CASSQDAGSPLHF
TRBJ1-3 TRBV29-1 . . TGCAGCGTTGTTCCCTCCGGGGGAAACACCATATATTTT CSVVPSGGNTIYF
TRBJ2-7 TRBV6-1 . . TGTGCCAGCAGGGACAGACACGAGCAGTACTTC CASRDRHEQYF
TRBJ2-1 TRBV7-9 . . TGTGCCAGCAGCTTAGACAGGGTATCCTACAATGAGCAGTTCTTC CASSLDRVSYNEQFF
TRBJ2-1 TRBV12-5 . . TGTGCTAGTGGTTTGGCAGGGAACCATGAGCAGTTCTTC CASGLAGNHEQFF
TRBJ1-2 TRBV5-1 . . TGCGCCAGCAGCTTACGGACGTCGGGGGTCTATGGCTACACCTTC CASSLRTSGVYGYTF
TRBJ2-7 TRBV27 . . TGTGCCAGCAGTCCCACAGGGATCTACGAGCAGTACTTC CASSPTGIYEQYF
TRBJ2-7 TRBV5-1 . TRBD2 TGCGCCAGCACCTTCGGGGGGGAAGGGGAGCAGTACTTC CASTFGGEGEQYF
TRBJ1-1 TRBV10-3 . . TGTGCCATCAGTGGGGGTATGGGGCTCGGAGTGAACACTGAAGCTTTCTTT CAISGGMGLGVNTEAFF
TRBJ2-2 TRBV6-4 few . TGTGCCAGCCCCACGGACAGATTAAACACCGGGGAGCTGTTTTTT CASPTDRLNTGELFF
TRBJ2-7 TRBV28 . TRBD2 TGTGCCAGCAGTTTGGGGGGGACTAGTTTGGACTTC CASSLGGTSLDF
TRBJ2-1 TRBV7-9 . . TGTGCCAGCAGCTACTTACATGAGCAGTTCTTC CASSYLHEQFF
TRBJ2-3 TRBV6-1 few TRBD2 TGTGCCAGCTACAAGAGCGGGGGGACCACGCAGTATTTT CASYKSGGTTQYF